This T cell receptor (beta chain) was identified during a study of low-dose radiotherapy and immunotherapy resistance in tumors. The wider study: Members of Cohort 1 were treated with 0.5 Gy per fraction every 2 weeks. The prescribed total PTV dose was 6.5 Gy. Oral aspirin at 300 mg was taken daily by patients for four cycles, beginning on cycle 1 day 1.

This clonotype was found many times. The time point denotes: before trial treatment. In the RACIN dose-escalation trial, donors got nivolumab plus ipilimumab with aspirin, cyclophosphamide and radiotherapy. CDR1 and CDR2 from the germline V gene are DFQATT and SNEGSKA (reference sequence). The trim removed 0 bases at V and 7 bases at J, leaving 8 bases unmatched. The length of the CDR3 is 16 residues. Gene-specific TRAV and TRBV primers were used for first-strand cDNA, covering alpha and beta chains. The authors ran around 22 PCR cycles to amplify TCRs with a constant-region primer and V-primer adapter. After the mRNA was isolated, it was amplified using in vitro transcription. MiXCR, applied by TCRdb to the reads, yields one record per CDR3 protein. The repertoire holds tens of thousands of distinct CDR3 sequences, around 27% seen once, with 6% to 7% in the top ten.

The TCR was taken from a male donor with rectosigmoid adenocarcinoma. J is TRBJ2-4 and V is TRBV20-1; TRBD1 agrees at 11 bases. The sample here was PBMCs, taken before treatment. CDR3 sequence: CSAREGGQGAGNIQYF. In nucleotides, the CDR3 is TGCAGTGCTAGAGAAGGTGGACAGGGGGCAGGGAACATTCAGTACTTC.